Below are 21 T cell receptor beta chains sequenced from a single sample in a study of monozygotic twins with inflammatory bowel disease. TCRdb reanalyzed the 5' RACE reads and collapses them to one entry per CDR3 protein, without DNA. This table lists about 99,000 distinct CDR3 sequences. Sequencing was performed on blood. All receptors derive from a human donor with ulcerative colitis or Crohn's disease, or a healthy co-twin of an affected twin (not recorded which).

The chain combines TRBV3-1 with TRBJ2-1; TCRdb's assignment of TRBD2 cannot be checked, as there is no DNA. Germline-derived CDR1 and CDR2 are LGHDT and YNNKEL (reference sequence). This CDR3 is built from 14 residues. CDR3 protein: CASSPPSPPSEQFF.

The rearrangement joins TRBV5-1 to TRBJ2-7; TCRdb gives TRBD1 as the D gene, but with no DNA this cannot be confirmed. Germline-derived CDR1 and CDR2 are SGHRS and YFSETQ. This CDR3 region has 16 residues. The CDR3 loop reads CASRPSIGTGTYEQYF.

The gene calls are TRBV5-1 and TRBJ2-1; the D call of TRBD2 rests on TCRdb alone, since no DNA is present to check it. The CDR3 sequence is 15 residues long. Germline V gene sequence: CDR1 SGHRS, CDR2 YFSETQ. CDR3 in amino acids: CASMGRRGYYNEQFF.

V is TRBV5-1 and J is TRBJ2-5; TCRdb names TRBD1, which stays unverified in the absence of DNA. The germline gives CDR1 SGHRS, CDR2 YFSETQ. The CDR3 consists of 15 residues. The CDR3 is CASSLYGQGAETQYF.

The rearrangement links TRBV27 to TRBJ2-3; TCRdb proposes TRBD1, but this gene call is untestable without DNA. Germline V gives CDR1 MNHEY, CDR2 SMNVEV (reference sequence). The CDR3 is 19 amino acids. The CDR3 region is CASTKRQGRSSASTDTQYF.

This rearrangement joins TRBV7-3 to TRBJ2-2; the TRBD1 assignment by TCRdb is unverifiable without DNA. This CDR3 region has 15 residues. The germline CDR1 and CDR2 sequences are SGHTA and FQGTGA. The chain's CDR3 is CASSSPGVSTGELFF.

The CDR3 loop is CASLGQSNQPQHF. This rearrangement joins TRBV6-6 to TRBJ1-5; without DNA, the TCRdb call of TRBD1 cannot be checked. Germline lookup yields CDR1 MNHNY and CDR2 SVGAGI (reference sequence). The CDR3 loop spans 13 amino acids.

The chain recombines TRBV12-3 or TRBV12-4 with TRBJ2-7. The CDR3 runs to 12 residues. The CDR3 sequence is CASTKEYLEQYF.

The chain recombines TRBV2 with TRBJ2-4. There are 13 residues in the CDR3. Looked up from germline, CDR1 is SNHLY and CDR2 is FYNNEI. The CDR3 here is CASTIDAKNIQYF.

The chain couples TRBV5-1 to TRBJ1-1. CDR3 length: 15 amino acids. Per germline, CDR1 SGHRS and CDR2 YFSETQ. This CDR3 is CASSLEGTMNTEAFF.

This chain joins TRBV28 and TRBJ2-5; as DNA is missing, the TRBD2 call by TCRdb cannot be tested. Germline lookup yields CDR1 MDHEN and CDR2 SYDVKM. This CDR3 contains 14 residues. The CDR3 loop reads CASNLAGGPETQYF.

This CDR3 reads CASSSGNTQYF. The chain joins TRBV7-9 to TRBJ2-3. Germline V gene lookup returns CDR1 SEHNR and CDR2 FQNEAQ (reference sequence). The CDR3 has 11 amino acids.

The chain links TRBV7-3 to TRBJ2-2; TCRdb names TRBD1, which stays unverified in the absence of DNA. This CDR3 spans 15 amino acids. Germline-derived CDR1 and CDR2 are SGHTA and FQGTGA. The CDR3 reads CASSPDRGSTGELFF.

The V gene is TRBV7-2, the J gene TRBJ1-1; TCRdb proposes TRBD1, but this gene call is untestable without DNA. Germline CDR1 and CDR2: SGHTA and FQGNSA. The CDR3 length is 15 residues. CDR3 residues: CASSLAGQGITEAFF.

The chain recombines TRBV7-9 with TRBJ2-2; there is no DNA to check the TCRdb D call of TRBD2. The CDR3 extends over 13 amino acids. Germline V gene data show CDR1 as SEHNR and CDR2 as FQNEAQ (reference sequence). This chain's CDR3 is CASRRTAAGELFF. Drawing the rest from reference TRBV7-9 and TRBJ2-2, the complete variable domain is DTGVSQNPRHKITKRGQNVTFRCDPISEHNRLYWYRQTLGQGPEFLTYFQNEAQLEKSRLLSDRFSAERPKGSFSTLEIQRTEQGDSAMYLCASRRTAAGELFFGEGSRLTVL.

V and J are TRBV6-2 or TRBV6-3 and TRBJ2-7; TCRdb designates TRBD2, a call that cannot be tested without DNA. CDR1 MNHEY and CDR2 SVGEGT come from the germline V gene. The CDR3 is 18 amino acids. This CDR3 reads CASSYSPFGKRGSYEQYF.

This chain joins TRBV7-2 and TRBJ2-7; the D gene TCRdb calls, TRBD2, cannot be checked with no DNA. Germline CDR1 reads SGHTA; CDR2 reads FQGNSA. The CDR3 length is 16 residues. The CDR3 sequence: CASSLVRSGRGYEQYF.

The chain joins TRBV15 to TRBJ2-5. Germline CDR1 LNHNV, CDR2 YYDKDF (reference sequence). The CDR3 has 12 residues. The CDR3 here is CATAYSQETQYF. Using reference TRBV15 and TRBJ2-5 for the parts outside the CDR3, the full variable domain is DAMVIQNPRYQVTQFGKPVTLSCSQTLNHNVMYWYQQKSSQAPKLLFHYYDKDFNNEADTPDNFQSRRPNTSFCFLDIRSPGLGDTAMYLCATAYSQETQYFGPGTRLLVL.

This CDR3 reads CASSVARGPYSSYNEQFF. The chain joins TRBV6-4 to TRBJ2-1; TCRdb's D call, TRBD1, is unchecked because there is no DNA. The CDR3 has 18 residues. Germline CDR1 and CDR2: MRHNA and SNTAGT.

This rearrangement joins TRBV7-8 to TRBJ2-5; TCRdb picks TRBD1, but there is no DNA to check that call. Germline V gene data show CDR1 as SGHVS and CDR2 as FQNEAQ. CDR3 length: 15 amino acids. CDR3: CASSLAWGGEETQYF.

CDR3 residues: CASSNRGFPDTQYF. The V call is TRBV28, the J call TRBJ2-3; TCRdb names TRBD1, which stays unverified in the absence of DNA. CDR3 length: 14 amino acids. Germline V gene sequence: CDR1 MDHEN, CDR2 SYDVKM.